A selection of T cell receptor beta chains follows, all from one sample in a study of blood T cell repertoires in COVID-19. TCRdb keeps only in-frame clones here, not all; method: immunoSEQ multiplex PCR. The sample has a few hundred thousand clones; roughly 88% are singletons. Sequencing was carried out using PBMCs or T cells enriched from blood (not recorded which). The receptors were gathered from a woman in her forties or fifties who had recovered from COVID-19. The conserved cysteine and the conserved F or W are not part of the CDR3 here. The order of the fields is CDR3 protein, J gene, V gene, clone size. Part of the rows lack a size; the others show once, few, many or a class for expanded clones.

ASSREGGTDTQY | TRBJ2-3 | TRBV5-6 | NA
AWSVARTSGSIDEQF | TRBJ2-1 | TRBV30 | NA
SASTTGGAEAF | TRBJ1-1 | TRBV29-1 | once
ASSHREIAGYNEQF | TRBJ2-1 | TRBV28 | once
ASDPGSYNEQF | TRBJ2-1 | TRBV7-9 | NA
ARSRFRDRGYEQY | TRBJ2-7 | TRBV5-3 | NA
ASSPGTARNQPQH | TRBJ1-5 | TRBV5-1 | once
ASSRPGLGDEQY | TRBJ2-7 | TRBV6-5 | NA
ASSFTGTGVVQPQH | TRBJ1-5 | TRBV28 | few
ATSRDKGTGSTDTQY | TRBJ2-3 | TRBV15 | NA
ASSKSPRGLEKLF | TRBJ1-4 | TRBV19 | NA
AWSIAGGPGEQF | TRBJ2-1 | TRBV30 | NA
ASSLEGNEQF | TRBJ2-1 | TRBV11-1 | NA
ASRFRDTRRNQPQH | TRBJ1-5 | TRBV28 | NA